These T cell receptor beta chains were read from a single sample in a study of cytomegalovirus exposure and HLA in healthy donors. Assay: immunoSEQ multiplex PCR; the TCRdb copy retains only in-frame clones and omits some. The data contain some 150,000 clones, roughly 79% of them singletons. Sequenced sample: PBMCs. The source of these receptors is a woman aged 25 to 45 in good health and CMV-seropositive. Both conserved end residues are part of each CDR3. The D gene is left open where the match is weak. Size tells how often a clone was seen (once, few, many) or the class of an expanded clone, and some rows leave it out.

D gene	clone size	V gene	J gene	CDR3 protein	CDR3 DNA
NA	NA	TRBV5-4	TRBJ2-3	CASSFGPDTQYF	TGTGCCAGCAGCTTCGGTCCAGATACGCAGTATTTT
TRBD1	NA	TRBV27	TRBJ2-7	CASTPFPGQSYEQYF	TGTGCCAGCACCCCTTTTCCGGGACAGTCCTACGAGCAGTACTTC
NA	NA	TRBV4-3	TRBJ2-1	CASSQLKARSYNEQFF	TGCGCCAGCAGCCAACTAAAAGCCCGCTCCTACAATGAGCAGTTCTTC
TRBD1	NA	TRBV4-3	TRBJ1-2	CASSQEVWGDRGVVGYTF	TGCGCCAGCAGCCAAGAAGTGTGGGGTGACAGGGGGGTAGTTGGCTACACCTTC
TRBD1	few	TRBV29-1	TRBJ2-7	CSVAGTGSIDEQYF	TGCAGCGTGGCCGGGACAGGGAGTATCGACGAGCAGTACTTC
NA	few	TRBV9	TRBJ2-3	CASSPSTSGLGTDTQYF	TGTGCCAGCAGCCCATCCACCAGCGGGTTGGGTACAGATACGCAGTATTTT
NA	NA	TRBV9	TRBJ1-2	CASSRDSHYGYTF	TGTGCCAGCAGCCGGGACTCTCACTATGGCTACACCTTC
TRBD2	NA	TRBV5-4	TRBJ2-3	CASSLGAGVSTDTQYF	TGTGCCAGCAGCTTGGGAGCGGGAGTGAGCACAGATACGCAGTATTTT
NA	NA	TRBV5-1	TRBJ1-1	CASSFNGRGMNTEAFF	TGCGCCAGCAGCTTTAACGGCAGGGGAATGAACACTGAAGCTTTCTTT
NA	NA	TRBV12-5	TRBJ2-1	CASGLLGGFEQFF	TGTGCTAGTGGTTTGTTGGGGGGTTTTGAGCAGTTCTTC
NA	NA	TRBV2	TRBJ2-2	CASRTTAITGELFF	TGTGCCAGCAGGACGACAGCGATCACCGGGGAGCTGTTTTTT
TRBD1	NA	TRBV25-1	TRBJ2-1	CASSPTRGHSYNEQFF	TGTGCCAGCAGCCCGACGAGGGGGCACTCCTACAATGAGCAGTTCTTC
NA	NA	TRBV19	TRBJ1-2	CASSVGRPTYGYTF	TGTGCCAGTAGTGTGGGCAGGCCTACCTATGGCTACACCTTC
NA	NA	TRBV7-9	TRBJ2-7	CASSFFGGPNEQYF	TGTGCCAGCAGCTTTTTTGGGGGCCCCAACGAGCAGTACTTC
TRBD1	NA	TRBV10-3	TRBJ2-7	CAISGSRDRRYEQYF	TGTGCCATCAGTGGATCCCGGGACAGAAGATACGAGCAGTACTTC
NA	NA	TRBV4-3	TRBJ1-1	CASSQGLRQGNTEAFF	TGCGCCAGCAGCCAAGGGCTAAGGCAGGGAAACACTGAAGCTTTCTTT
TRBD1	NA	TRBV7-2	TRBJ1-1	CASSSTLTGWITEAFF	TGTGCCAGCAGCTCAACGTTGACAGGGTGGATCACTGAAGCTTTCTTT
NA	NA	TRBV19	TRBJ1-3	CASSIREAGNTIYF	TGTGCCAGTAGTATTCGGGAGGCTGGAAACACCATATATTTT